This T cell receptor beta chain was observed in a study of T cells in Graves' hyperthyroidism and ophthalmopathy. Whole-study results and caveats: A model using 13 V-J features told ophthalmopathy apart from stable hyperthyroidism.

Each 10 ml fresh peripheral blood draw supplied the PBMCs. Regions amplified from RNA transcripts were the TCR beta CDR3 regions. RT-PCR in the first round (using the HTBI primer set) targeted the TCR CDR3. Using its own MiXCR run on the multiplex PCR reads, TCRdb lists one record per CDR3 protein. The table shows 330,000 or so distinct CDR3 sequences, with 15% to 20% occurring only once. Looked up from germline, CDR1 is DFQATT and CDR2 is SNEGSKA (reference sequence). With V trimmed by 5 bases and J by 5 bases, 10 bases remained unmatched. The CDR3 has 14 amino acids. At least ten counts were recorded for this clonotype. Its antigen is unidentified.

The origin of this receptor is a woman aged 35 to 49 with Graves' ophthalmopathy. Sequenced input: blood. The J gene is TRBJ2-7, the V gene TRBV20-1; 9 bases map to TRBD1. DNA of the CDR3: TGCAGTGCTTCCACCGGGACAGGGATCCACGAGCAGTACTTC. Protein: CSASTGTGIHEQYF.